The 7 T cell receptor beta chains below all came from one sample that was sequenced in a study of cytomegalovirus exposure and HLA in healthy donors (dated by TCRdb to the late 2010s). The library was prepared using the immunoSEQ multiplex PCR assay. For the multiplex PCR, a mixture combining 60 forward primers for TCR Vbeta segments and 13 reverse primers for TCR Jbeta segments was used. TCRdb retrieved this table from immuneACCESS and kept in-frame rearrangements only. Not all clones are present; in checked studies, unresolved V genes account for under half, and no reason is known for the remainder. The sample profile shows around 65,000 clones; around 79% of them were found once. Approximately 7% of the sample goes to the ten largest clones. The sample was PBMCs. These receptors all come from a woman in her 30s in good health and CMV-seropositive.

The chain joins TRBV19 to TRBJ2-1, with TRBD1 matching 10 bases. The CDR3 contains 15 residues. Germline V gene data show CDR1 as LNHDA and CDR2 as SQIVND (reference sequence). With 7 bases clipped from V and 1 base from J, the junction kept 4 bases outside the gene matches. CDR3 in DNA: TGTGCCAGTATCCCGGACAGGGGGTCCTACAATGAGCAGTTCTTC. It yields the protein CASIPDRGSYNEQFF.

The chain employs TRBV7-9 and TRBJ1-2, with TRBD1 as a possible D gene (6 bases). The V end was cut by 0 bases, the J end by 8 bases, with 13 bases between. Germline V gene sequence: CDR1 SEHNR, CDR2 FQNEAQ (reference sequence). The CDR3 loop spans 14 amino acids. The CDR3 nucleotides read TGTGCCAGCAGCTTAGCGGGCAGGGGTGCGGGCTACACCTTC. It is translated as CASSLAGRGAGYTF.

V gene TRBV6-1 combines with J gene TRBJ2-3, with 9 positions matching TRBD2. Trimming removed 2 bases from V and 2 bases from J; junction bases left unmatched: 5. Germline V gene sequence: CDR1 MNHNS, CDR2 SASEGT. The CDR3 consists of 16 residues. CDR3 coding DNA: TGTGCCAGCAGTGAATCCGGGACTAGCCTCACAGATACGCAGTATTTT. The encoded protein is CASSESGTSLTDTQYF.

This chain uses TRBV2 with TRBJ1-2; tentative D call: TRBD1 (5 bases). Looked up from germline, CDR1 is SNHLY and CDR2 is FYNNEI. Trimming stripped 4 bases from V and 2 bases from J, with 11 bases between. This CDR3 has 14 amino acids. CDR3 amino acids: CASSGLQVNYGYTF. DNA for the CDR3: TGTGCCAGCAGTGGATTACAGGTCAACTATGGCTACACCTTC.

The chain carries TRBV2 and TRBJ2-7; D uncertain. The germline gives CDR1 SNHLY, CDR2 FYNNEI. The CDR3 covers 14 residues. Trimming cost V 3 bases and J 0 bases, with 9 bases left between them. The CDR3 DNA sequence: TGTGCCAGCAGTGAGATGGGCAGCTCCTACGAGCAGTACTTC. It encodes CASSEMGSSYEQYF.

The chain has TRBV6-5 and TRBJ1-2; possibly TRBD1 for D (6 bases). V lost 2 bases and J lost 6, with 13 bases in between. This CDR3 is built from 14 residues. Germline-derived CDR1 and CDR2 are MNHEY and SVGAGI. The DNA for the CDR3 is TGTGCCAGCAGTTACGCACGGTCAGGGGATGGCTACACCTTC. Protein product: CASSYARSGDGYTF.

This chain joins TRBV5-4 and TRBJ2-3, with 10 bases that match TRBD2. Per the germline V gene, CDR1 is SGHNT and CDR2 is YYREEE (reference sequence). There are 18 residues in the CDR3. Trimming removed 0 bases from V and 2 bases from J; junction bases left unmatched: 9. CDR3 in amino acids: CASSLGRLAGAHTDTQYF. DNA for the CDR3: TGTGCCAGCAGCTTGGGGCGTCTAGCGGGGGCGCACACAGATACGCAGTATTTT.